This is a list of T cell receptor beta chains from one sample in a study of T cell responses to AZD1222 COVID-19 vaccine. Libraries were prepared by immunoSEQ multiplex PCR; TCRdb keeps only in-frame clonotypes and omits some of them. The sample includes 95,000 to 150,000 clones, 92% seen only once; the top ten take approximately 1.7%. Sequencing was performed on peripheral blood, taken on day 0 of AZD1222 vaccination. The source is an adult in good health. The CDR3 runs from the conserved cysteine through the conserved F or W. D genes are given only for firm matches. Rows give clone size only sometimes, using once, few, many, or a class for an expanded clone.

cdr3_aa cdr3_nt j_call d_call v_call clone_size
CASSLLTDTQYF TGTGCCAGCAGTCTCCTCACAGATACGCAGTATTTT TRBJ2-3 . TRBV12-3/TRBV12-4 once
CATKPQGMNTEAFF TGTGCCACCAAGCCCCAGGGGATGAACACTGAAGCTTTCTTT TRBJ1-1 . TRBV7-2 .
CAAGGQETQYF TGTGCCGCCGGGGGCCAAGAGACCCAGTACTTC TRBJ2-5 . TRBV30 .
CASSDGTGPDFYGYTF TGTGCCAGCAGTGACGGGACAGGCCCTGACTTTTATGGCTACACCTTC TRBJ1-2 TRBD1 TRBV6-4 .
CASSVREETQYF TGTGCCAGCAGCGTCAGGGAAGAGACCCAGTACTTC TRBJ2-5 . TRBV5-4 .
CASSVNPGQGAGELFF TGTGCCAGCAGCGTGAACCCGGGACAGGGAGCCGGGGAGCTGTTTTTT TRBJ2-2 TRBD1 TRBV9 .
CASSVPPQEAYSNQPQHF TGTGCCAGCAGTGTTCCCCCCCAAGAGGCGTATAGCAATCAGCCCCAGCATTTT TRBJ1-5 . TRBV6-1 .
CASSLKREGTDTQYF TGTGCCAGCAGCCTGAAGCGGGAGGGAACAGATACGCAGTATTTT TRBJ2-3 TRBD2 TRBV5-4 .
CASSLGGAPMETQYF TGTGCCAGCAGCTTGGGCGGTGCCCCAATGGAGACCCAGTACTTC TRBJ2-5 . TRBV7-2 .
CASSPTASSYNEQFF TGTGCCAGCAGCCCCACGGCTAGCTCCTACAATGAGCAGTTCTTC TRBJ2-1 . TRBV7-9 .
CASSLQGEGTEAFF TGTGCCAGCAGCTTACAGGGGGAGGGAACTGAAGCTTTCTTT TRBJ1-1 TRBD1 TRBV7-9 .
CASSLGGTGEYGANVLTF TGTGCCAGCAGCTTAGGTGGGACAGGGGAATATGGGGCCAACGTCCTGACTTTC TRBJ2-6 TRBD1 TRBV11-3 .
CASSPPRYGPGGGTEAFF TGTGCCAGCAGCCCCCCGCGATATGGCCCCGGCGGGGGTACTGAAGCTTTCTTT TRBJ1-1 . TRBV14 .
CASSLGNTRVGQPQHF TGTGCCAGCAGCTTGGGAAATACCAGGGTGGGACAGCCCCAGCATTTT TRBJ1-5 . TRBV5-5 once
CATSETGETEAFF TGTGCCACCAGTGAGACAGGGGAAACTGAAGCTTTCTTT TRBJ1-1 TRBD1 TRBV24-1 .
CASSYPGGWDTIYF TGTGCCAGCAGCTACCCCGGGGGTTGGGACACCATATATTTT TRBJ1-3 . TRBV3-1/TRBV3-2 .
CASTLSTELRVPWFF TGTGCCAGCACTTTAAGTACAGAACTCCGGGTCCCTTGGTTCTTC TRBJ2-1 . TRBV11-2 .
CASSFGQPTDTQYF TGTGCCAGCAGCTTCGGACAGCCCACAGATACGCAGTATTTT TRBJ2-3 . TRBV5-4 .
CASSDQGATSYEQYF TGTGCCAGCAGTGACCAGGGGGCCACTTCCTACGAGCAGTACTTC TRBJ2-7 TRBD1 TRBV6-1 many
CASSFRGLGSNEKLFF TGTGCCAGCAGCTTTAGGGGGCTGGGTTCTAATGAAAAACTGTTTTTT TRBJ1-4 TRBD1 TRBV7-9 once
CASSLNAPPEKLFF TGTGCCAGCAGCTTAAATGCACCCCCTGAAAAACTGTTTTTT TRBJ1-4 . TRBV7-9 .
CATSDRVDGELFF TGCGCCACCTCGGACAGGGTGGACGGGGAGCTGTTTTTT TRBJ2-2 TRBD1 TRBV10-1 few
CSVRQGAPGAFF TGCAGCGTTCGACAGGGGGCCCCTGGGGCTTTCTTT TRBJ1-1 TRBD1 TRBV29-1 .